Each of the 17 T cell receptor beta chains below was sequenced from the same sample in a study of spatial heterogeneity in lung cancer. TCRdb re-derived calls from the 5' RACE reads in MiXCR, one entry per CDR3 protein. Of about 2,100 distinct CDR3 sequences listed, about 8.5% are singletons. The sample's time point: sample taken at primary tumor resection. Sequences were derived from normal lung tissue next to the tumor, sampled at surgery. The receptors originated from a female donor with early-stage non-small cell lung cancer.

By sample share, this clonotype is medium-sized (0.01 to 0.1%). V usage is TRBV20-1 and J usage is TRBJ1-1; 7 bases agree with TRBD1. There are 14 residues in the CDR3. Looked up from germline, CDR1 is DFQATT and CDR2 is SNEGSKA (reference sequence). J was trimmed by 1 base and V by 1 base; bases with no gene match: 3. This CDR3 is CSARAGTENTEAFF. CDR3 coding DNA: TGCAGTGCTAGAGCCGGGACAGAGAACACTGAAGCTTTCTTT.

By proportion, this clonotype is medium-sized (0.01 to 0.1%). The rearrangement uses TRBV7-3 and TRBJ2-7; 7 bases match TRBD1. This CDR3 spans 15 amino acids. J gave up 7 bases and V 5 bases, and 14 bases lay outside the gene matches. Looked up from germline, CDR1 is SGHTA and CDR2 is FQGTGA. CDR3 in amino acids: CASSPGTDGSWEQYF. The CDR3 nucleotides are TGTGCCAGCAGCCCGGGGACAGACGGGTCGTGGGAGCAGTACTTC.

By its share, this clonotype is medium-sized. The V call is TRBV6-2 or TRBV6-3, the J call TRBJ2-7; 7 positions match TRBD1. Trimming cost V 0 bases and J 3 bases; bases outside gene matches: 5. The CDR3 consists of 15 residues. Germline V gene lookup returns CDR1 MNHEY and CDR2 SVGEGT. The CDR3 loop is CASSYSGTENYEQYF. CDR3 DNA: TGTGCCAGCAGTTACTCCGGGACAGAAAACTACGAGCAGTACTTC.

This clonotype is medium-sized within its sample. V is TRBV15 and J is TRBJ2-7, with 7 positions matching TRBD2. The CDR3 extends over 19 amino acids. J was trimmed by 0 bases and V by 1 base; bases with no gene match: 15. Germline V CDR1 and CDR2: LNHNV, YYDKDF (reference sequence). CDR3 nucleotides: TGTGCCACCAGCAGAGCCTTCTCGCTGGGGGGGGGGAGCTCCTACGAGCAGTACTTC. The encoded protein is CATSRAFSLGGGSSYEQYF.

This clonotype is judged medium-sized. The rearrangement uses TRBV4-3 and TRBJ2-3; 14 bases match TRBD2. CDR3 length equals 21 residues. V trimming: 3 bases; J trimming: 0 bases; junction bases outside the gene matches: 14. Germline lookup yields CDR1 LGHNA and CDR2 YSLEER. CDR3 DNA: TGCGCCAGCAGCCAGGCCCCTGGACTAGCGGGGGGCACCGCCAGCACAGATACGCAGTATTTT. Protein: CASSQAPGLAGGTASTDTQYF.

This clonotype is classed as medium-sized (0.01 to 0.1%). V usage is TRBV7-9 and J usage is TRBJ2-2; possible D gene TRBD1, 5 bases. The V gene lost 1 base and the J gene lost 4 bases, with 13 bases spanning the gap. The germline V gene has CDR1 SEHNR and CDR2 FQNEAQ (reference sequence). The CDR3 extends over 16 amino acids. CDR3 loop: CASSLVFGQGTGELFF. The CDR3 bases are TGTGCCAGCAGCTTAGTGTTTGGGCAGGGCACCGGGGAGCTGTTTTTT.

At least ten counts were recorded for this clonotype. CDR3: CASSQEDRGSSPLHF. As DNA, the CDR3 is TGTGCCAGCAGCCAAGAGGACAGGGGGAGTTCACCCCTCCACTTT. V gene TRBV14 combines with J gene TRBJ1-6; 10 bases align to TRBD1. Germline V gene sequence: CDR1 SGHDN, CDR2 FVKESK. CDR3 size: 15 residues. Trimming cost V 0 bases and J 9 bases; bases outside gene matches: 2.

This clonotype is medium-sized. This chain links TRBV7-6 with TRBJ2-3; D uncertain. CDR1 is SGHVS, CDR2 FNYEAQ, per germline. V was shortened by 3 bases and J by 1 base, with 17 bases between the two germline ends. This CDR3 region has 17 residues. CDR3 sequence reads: CASSFGVGSTGTDTQYF. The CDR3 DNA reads TGTGCCAGCAGCTTTGGCGTAGGGTCCACGGGCACAGATACGCAGTATTTT.

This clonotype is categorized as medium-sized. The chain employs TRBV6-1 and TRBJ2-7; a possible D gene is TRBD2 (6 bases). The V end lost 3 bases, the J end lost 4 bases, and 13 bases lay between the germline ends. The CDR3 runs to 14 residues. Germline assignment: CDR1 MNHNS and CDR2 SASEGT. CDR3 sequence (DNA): TGTGCCAGCAGTGACGGCGGGGTTGGGTACGAGCAGTACTTC. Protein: CASSDGGVGYEQYF.

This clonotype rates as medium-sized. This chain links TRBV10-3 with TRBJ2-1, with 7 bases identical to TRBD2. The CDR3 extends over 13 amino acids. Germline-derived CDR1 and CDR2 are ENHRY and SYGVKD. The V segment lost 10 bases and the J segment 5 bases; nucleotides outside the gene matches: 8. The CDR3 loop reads CATGPLADNEQFF. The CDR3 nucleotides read TGTGCCACCGGGCCGCTAGCGGACAATGAGCAGTTCTTC.

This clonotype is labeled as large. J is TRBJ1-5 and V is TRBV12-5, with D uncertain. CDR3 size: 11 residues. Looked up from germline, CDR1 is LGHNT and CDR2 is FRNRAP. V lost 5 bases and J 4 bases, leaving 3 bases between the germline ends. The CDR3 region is CASGPNQPQHF. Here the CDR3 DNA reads TGTGCTAGTGGTCCAAATCAGCCCCAGCATTTT.

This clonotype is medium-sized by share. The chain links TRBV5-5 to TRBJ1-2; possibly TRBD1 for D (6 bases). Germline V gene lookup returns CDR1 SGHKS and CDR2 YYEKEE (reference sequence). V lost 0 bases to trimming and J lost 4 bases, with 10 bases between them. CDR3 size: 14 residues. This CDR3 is CASSLEQGIYGYTF. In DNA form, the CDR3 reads TGTGCCAGCAGCTTGGAACAGGGCATCTATGGCTACACCTTC.

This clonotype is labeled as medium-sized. CDR3 loop: CASSFAVGEQYF. Written as DNA, the CDR3 is TGCGCCAGCAGCTTCGCGGTGGGCGAGCAGTACTTC. This sequence joins TRBV5-1 and TRBJ2-7; D is unresolved. This CDR3 spans 12 amino acids. Germline CDR1 SGHRS, CDR2 YFSETQ. Trimming took off 2 bases at V and 6 bases at J, with 9 bases between the two ends.

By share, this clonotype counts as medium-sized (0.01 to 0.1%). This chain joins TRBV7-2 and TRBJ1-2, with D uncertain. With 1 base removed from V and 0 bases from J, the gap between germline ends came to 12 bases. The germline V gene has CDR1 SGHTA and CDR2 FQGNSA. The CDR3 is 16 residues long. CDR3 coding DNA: TGTGCCAGCAGCTTAGGTCCCCCCGGCTCTAACTATGGCTACACCTTC. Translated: CASSLGPPGSNYGYTF.

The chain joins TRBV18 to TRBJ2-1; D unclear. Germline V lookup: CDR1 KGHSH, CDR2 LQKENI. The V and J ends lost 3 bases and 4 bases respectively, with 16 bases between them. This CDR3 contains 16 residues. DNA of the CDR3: TGTGCCAGCTCACCGGAAGAGTTAGCCTGGTACAATGAGCAGTTCTTC. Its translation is CASSPEELAWYNEQFF.

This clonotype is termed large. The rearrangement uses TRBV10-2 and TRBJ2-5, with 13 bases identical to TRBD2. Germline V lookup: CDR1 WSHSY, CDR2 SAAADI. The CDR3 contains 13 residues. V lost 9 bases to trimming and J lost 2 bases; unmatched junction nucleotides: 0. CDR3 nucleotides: TGCGCCAGACTAGCGGGGGGGCAAGAGACCCAGTACTTC. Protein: CARLAGGQETQYF.

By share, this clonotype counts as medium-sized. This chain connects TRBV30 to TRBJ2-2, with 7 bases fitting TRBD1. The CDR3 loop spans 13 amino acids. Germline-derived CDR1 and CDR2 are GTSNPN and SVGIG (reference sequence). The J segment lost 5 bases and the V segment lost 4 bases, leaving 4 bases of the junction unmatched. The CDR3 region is CAWTGTATGELFF. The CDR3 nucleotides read TGTGCCTGGACCGGGACAGCGACCGGGGAGCTGTTTTTT.